Listed here is a single T cell receptor (beta chain). Its cognate antigen has yet to be identified. No base qualities exist here, and no much larger clone lies one base off it. The sample's time point, from its label and the paper: pretreatment peripheral blood. A total of 25 to 30 patients with locally advanced or metastatic urothelial carcinoma, treated at Memorial Sloan Kettering on a trial protocol, made up the cohort. Peripheral blood mononuclear cells were collected pretreatment and during treatment, with between 1 and 8 total time points per patient. The Qiagen DNeasy Blood extraction kit was used to purify genomic DNA from total PBMCs and tumor samples. PBMCs were collected pretreatment and during treatment, and were isolated and stored as previously described. V trim: 6 bases; J trim: 4 bases; unmatched bases: 6. The germline V gene (reference sequence) gives CDR1 as LNHDA and CDR2 as SQIVND. CDR3 length: 14 amino acids, cysteine to phenylalanine. The CDR3 DNA has 42 bases and is translated from base 1.

This sample is drawn from a study of PD-L1 blockade in urothelial cancer (dated by TCRdb to 2016 to 2017). Regarding the complete study: Every patient began therapy in the mid-2010s and was given atezolizumab 1,200 mg intravenously every 3 weeks. Somatic, immune and clinical correlates of response to PD-L1 blockade with atezolizumab in urothelial cancer were the focus of an exploratory multi-omic analysis. An ECOG performance status of 0 or 1 was recorded for the patients, and 0 to 3 prior chemotherapy regimens had been received by the patients. In the same patients, whole exome sequencing and RNA sequencing of pretreatment tumors were performed in addition to TCR sequencing. Blood samples yielded a median of roughly 140,000 T cells and more than 75,000 unique TCRs, with median clonality 0.080. Around 29 patients had pretreatment blood TCR-seq, some 25 had at least one posttreatment blood collection, and some 25 had tumor TCR-seq. About nine tenths of the roughly 29 patients were males with bladder-origin urothelial cancer, and about 65% of the roughly 30 reported a prior smoking history. Blood samples were analyzed at two time points: 3 weeks after treatment start (second dose) and 6 weeks after treatment start. Durable clinical benefit was defined as a progression-free survival longer than 6 months, and TCR features were additionally tested against progression-free survival and overall survival. Pretreatment tumor samples, along with matched peripheral blood collected serially before and after atezolizumab treatment, underwent TCR sequencing. Eight to ten patients achieved durable clinical benefit and approximately 20 did not. Overall study results and their limits: Because the sample size was small (n = 29) and many of the analyses were exploratory, the results are meant to be hypothesis-generating. A pretreatment peripheral blood TCR clonality below the median was linked to improved progression-free and overall survival. At 3 weeks after the start of treatment, tumor-associated TCR clones in peripheral blood had expanded more in patients with durable benefit (n of about 20, p = 0.022).

Each PCR received spiked-in synthetic TCR analog templates so that absolute template abundance could be estimated from read counts. The immunoSEQ assay was used to amplify TCRbeta CDR3 regions from genomic DNA with bias-controlled V and J gene primers. Sequencing of rearranged TCRbeta segments was done at approximately 20X coverage. As for the original processing: Clustering was used to correct sequencing errors, and CDR3s were annotated against IMGT so that V, D and J genes could be assigned. Downstream analyses used only productive TCRbeta rearrangements and left out out-of-frame or stop-codon sequences. Clonality was computed as one minus Shannon entropy normalized by the log of the number of unique productive sequences. Clones differing between time points or between blood and tumor were identified using Fisher's exact test with Benjamini-Hochberg correction, with an adjusted p below 0.01 applied as the threshold. TCRdb took this table from immuneACCESS and kept in-frame rearrangements with V and J called. Such tables lack part of the clones; where checked against another copy, unresolved V genes explain under half of the gap, and the rest is unexplained. The V and J calls and the clone size are those of that table, but D and trimming were determined from the DNA. Recorded for this sample are about 95,000 clones; roughly 84% of them occurred a single time. Together, the top ten hold approximately 2% of the sample.

This clonotype originated in a man aged 60 to 75 with urothelial cancer. The chain is encoded by TRBV19 joined to TRBJ1-1; a stretch of 9 junction bases matches TRBD1. The sample in question was PBMCs, obtained around atezolizumab (anti-PD-L1) treatment. The DNA reads as follows: TGTGCCAGTAGAGCACAGGGGGCAGGCACTGAAGCTTTCTTT. This sequence encodes CASRAQGAGTEAFF. Reference TRBV19 and TRBJ1-1 proteins supply the regions before and after the CDR3; the full variable domain is: DGGITQSPKYLFRKEGQNVTLSCEQNLNHDAMYWYRQDPGQGLRLIYYSQIVNDFQKGDIAEGYSVSREKKESFPLTVTSAQKNPTAFYLCASRAQGAGTEAFFGQGTRLTVV.